Listed below are T cell receptor beta chains from one sample, sequenced in a study of blood T cell repertoires in COVID-19. The protocol was immunoSEQ multiplex PCR, while the TCRdb copy is restricted to in-frame clones and leaves out a portion. The top ten hold roughly 0.95% of the sample, which has 240,000 or so clones, just under 90% seen once. The sequenced material came from PBMCs or T cells enriched from blood (not recorded which). These receptors all come from a man in his forties or fifties who had been exposed to COVID-19. The CDR3 runs from the conserved cysteine through the conserved F or W. D genes are given only for firm matches. The size entry is marked missing in some rows and otherwise reads once, few, many or a size class.

V: TRBV6-1; length: 16; size: .; D: TRBD1; J: TRBJ1-5; CDR3: CASSETGTGQNQPQHF; DNA: TGTGCCAGCAGCGAAACCGGGACAGGGCAAAATCAGCCCCAGCATTTT
V: TRBV7-9; length: 19; size: .; D: TRBD1; J: TRBJ2-2; CDR3: CASSAIFQGVVLYTGELFF; DNA: TGTGCCAGCAGCGCAATTTTCCAGGGGGTCGTCCTATACACCGGGGAGCTGTTTTTT
V: TRBV5-1; length: 16; size: once; D: TRBD1; J: TRBJ1-1; CDR3: CASSLDRGQKAQEAFF; DNA: TGCGCCAGCAGCCTAGACAGGGGGCAGAAAGCGCAGGAAGCTTTCTTT
V: TRBV5-1; length: 14; size: .; D: .; J: TRBJ1-5; CDR3: CASSFGQNNQPQHF; DNA: TGCGCCAGCAGCTTCGGACAGAATAATCAGCCCCAGCATTTT
V: TRBV30; length: 13; size: once; D: .; J: TRBJ2-3; CDR3: CAWSSVSTDTQYF; DNA: TGTGCCTGGAGTAGCGTAAGCACAGATACGCAGTATTTT
V: TRBV10-3; length: 13; size: .; D: TRBD1; J: TRBJ2-1; CDR3: CAISMQGAYEQFF; DNA: TGTGCCATCAGCATGCAGGGGGCTTATGAGCAGTTCTTC
V: TRBV5-5; length: 17; size: .; D: .; J: TRBJ1-6; CDR3: CASSLLWRSSYNSPLHF; DNA: TGTGCCAGCAGCTTATTATGGCGGAGCTCCTATAATTCACCCCTCCACTTT
V: TRBV30; length: 14; size: .; D: .; J: TRBJ2-7; CDR3: CAWSKGLEYYEQYF; DNA: TGTGCCTGGAGCAAGGGACTGGAGTACTACGAGCAGTACTTC
V: TRBV3-1/TRBV3-2; length: 14; size: .; D: .; J: TRBJ1-1; CDR3: CASSQVKGVTEAFF; DNA: TGTGCCAGCAGCCAAGTTAAAGGGGTGACTGAAGCTTTCTTT
V: TRBV7-9; length: 14; size: .; D: TRBD1; J: TRBJ1-2; CDR3: CASSFGTAVYGYTF; DNA: TGTGCCAGCAGCTTCGGGACAGCGGTCTATGGCTACACCTTC
V: TRBV4-2; length: 17; size: .; D: TRBD1; J: TRBJ2-4; CDR3: CASSQSSGPGQANIQYF; DNA: TGTGCCAGCAGCCAATCATCAGGCCCGGGACAGGCAAACATTCAGTACTTC
V: TRBV12-3/TRBV12-4; length: 13; size: .; D: .; J: TRBJ1-1; CDR3: CASSLNLGTEAFF; DNA: TGTGCCAGCAGTTTAAATCTAGGCACTGAAGCTTTCTTT
V: TRBV5-1; length: 15; size: .; D: .; J: TRBJ1-2; CDR3: CASSLVPVEIYGYTF; DNA: TGCGCCAGCAGCTTGGTTCCGGTGGAGATATATGGCTACACCTTC
V: TRBV6-5; length: 13; size: once; D: .; J: TRBJ1-1; CDR3: CASSRLQDTEAFF; DNA: TGTGCCAGCAGTAGATTACAGGACACTGAAGCTTTCTTT
V: TRBV2; length: 11; size: few; D: .; J: TRBJ2-1; CDR3: CASKQGTEQFF; DNA: TGTGCCAGCAAACAGGGAACTGAGCAGTTCTTC
V: TRBV5-1; length: 13; size: once; D: .; J: TRBJ2-5; CDR3: CASSLTRQETQYF; DNA: TGCGCCAGCAGTCTGACAAGGCAAGAGACCCAGTACTTC
V: TRBV7-3; length: 14; size: once; D: .; J: TRBJ2-3; CDR3: CASSLTGGTDTQYF; DNA: TGTGCCAGCAGCTTAACGGGAGGCACAGATACGCAGTATTTT
V: TRBV3-1/TRBV3-2; length: 13; size: .; D: .; J: TRBJ1-1; CDR3: CASSQDRDTEAFF; DNA: TGTGCCAGCAGCCAAGATCGGGACACTGAAGCTTTCTTT
V: TRBV9; length: 12; size: .; D: .; J: TRBJ2-7; CDR3: CASSFERGEQYF; DNA: TGTGCCAGCAGCTTCGAACGGGGCGAGCAGTACTTC
V: TRBV15; length: 14; size: .; D: .; J: TRBJ1-4; CDR3: CATSRVAGSKKLFF; DNA: TGTGCCACCAGCAGAGTGGCAGGTTCTAAAAAACTGTTTTTT